The T cell receptor (beta chain) under discussion was sequenced for a study of blood T cells in healthy people across ages. As for the study in general: Template switching retrieved approximately one barcoded beta molecule for each two T cells.

Germline lookup yields CDR1 GTSNPN and CDR2 SVGIG (reference sequence). This CDR3 comprises 13 residues. Trimming cost V 3 bases and J 7 bases; bases outside gene matches: 4. A J-beta primer mix and a sample-barcoded 5' primer were used in a second PCR of roughly 7 to 12 cycles. TCRdb ran MiXCR on the 5' RACE reads and lists one entry per CDR3 protein. The table has about 800,000 distinct CDR3 sequences, around 25% seen once. In addition, the sample was reused for a study of T cells of mothers and their children. That source reports: Maternal samples each gave over 9 million TCR beta CDR3 reads, and child samples a few million each.

What was sequenced was blood. The sequence derives from a boy between 10 and 17 years old in good health. This chain joins TRBV30 and TRBJ2-2, with 8 bases fitting TRBD1. CDR3 residues: CAWRGTGIGELFF. Here the CDR3 DNA reads TGTGCCTGGAGGGGGACAGGTATCGGGGAGCTGTTTTTT.